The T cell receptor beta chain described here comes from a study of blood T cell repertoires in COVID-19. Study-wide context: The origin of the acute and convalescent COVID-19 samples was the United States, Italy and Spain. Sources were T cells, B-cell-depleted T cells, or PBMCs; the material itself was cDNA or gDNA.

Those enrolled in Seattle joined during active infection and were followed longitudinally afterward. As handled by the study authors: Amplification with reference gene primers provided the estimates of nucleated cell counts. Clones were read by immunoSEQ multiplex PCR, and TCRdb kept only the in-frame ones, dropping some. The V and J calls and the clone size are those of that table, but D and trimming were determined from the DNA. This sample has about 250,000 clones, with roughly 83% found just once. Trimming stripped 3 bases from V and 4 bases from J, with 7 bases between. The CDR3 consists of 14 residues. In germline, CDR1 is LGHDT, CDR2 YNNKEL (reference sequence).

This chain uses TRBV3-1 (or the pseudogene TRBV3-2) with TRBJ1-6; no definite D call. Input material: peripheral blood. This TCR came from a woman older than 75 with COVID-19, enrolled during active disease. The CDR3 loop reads CASSHQVYNSPLHF. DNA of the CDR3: TGTGCCAGCAGCCACCAGGTTTATAATTCACCCCTCCACTTT.